The rows below give T cell receptor beta chains drawn from one sample of a study of OX40 agonist ivuxolimab in advanced cancers. Generated by immunoSEQ multiplex PCR, the TCRdb table keeps only in-frame clones and is missing some. Of 60,000 or so clones in the sample, around 85% were seen once. The sample in question was CD4+ or CD8+ T cells sorted from blood, obtained in a trial of the OX40 agonist ivuxolimab. These receptors were obtained from an adult with an advanced solid tumor such as melanoma, head and neck, liver or kidney cancer. The CDR3 runs from the conserved cysteine through the conserved F or W. Each record gives: J gene, clone size, V gene, D gene, CDR3 protein, CDR3 DNA. D genes are given only for firm matches. Some rows have no size entry. The others give once, few or many, or a class for an expanded clone.

TRBJ2-5 . TRBV4-2 TRBD2 CASSPGGLAGPQETQYF TGTGCCAGCAGCCCAGGGGGACTAGCGGGGCCCCAAGAGACCCAGTACTTC
TRBJ2-3 . TRBV6-4 . CASAISGAADTQYF TGTGCCAGCGCGATATCGGGCGCGGCAGATACGCAGTATTTT
TRBJ1-1 . TRBV30 . CAWDTGPRAFF TGTGCCTGGGACACCGGGCCCCGGGCTTTCTTT
TRBJ2-7 . TRBV6-5 TRBD1 CASSYDRASSYEQYF TGTGCCAGCAGTTACGACAGGGCCAGCTCCTACGAGCAGTACTTC
TRBJ1-1 . TRBV18 TRBD1 CASSPGGQVNTEAFF TGTGCCAGCTCACCGGGCGGACAGGTGAACACTGAAGCTTTCTTT
TRBJ1-1 . TRBV27 . CASRGGTVNTEAFF TGTGCCAGCCGAGGAGGGACGGTCAACACTGAAGCTTTCTTT
TRBJ1-5 . TRBV6-1 TRBD1 CASSSGTDGNQPQHF TGTGCCAGCAGCTCCGGGACAGATGGCAATCAGCCCCAGCATTTT
TRBJ2-7 once TRBV6-5 . CASSPRFRDGHGQYF TGTGCCAGCAGTCCTCGGTTCAGGGACGGCCACGGGCAGTACTTC
TRBJ2-1 . TRBV19 TRBD1 CASSKGRTGGYNEQFF TGTGCCAGTAGTAAGGGGAGGACAGGGGGCTACAATGAGCAGTTCTTC
TRBJ2-5 . TRBV5-1 . CASSLGPASQETQYF TGCGCCAGCAGCTTGGGCCCCGCCAGCCAAGAGACCCAGTACTTC
TRBJ2-5 . TRBV2 TRBD2 CASMKLAGAAGETQYF TGTGCCAGCATGAAACTAGCGGGAGCCGCGGGGGAGACCCAGTACTTC
TRBJ1-2 . TRBV6-5 . CASSLGANYGYTF TGTGCCAGCAGTCTCGGCGCTAACTATGGCTACACCTTC
TRBJ2-5 . TRBV21-1 . CASSLREVQGRETQYF TGTGCCAGCAGCTTACGGGAGGTGCAGGGGCGAGAGACCCAGTACTTC
TRBJ2-2 . TRBV11-1 . CASSPRGTGELFF TGTGCCAGCAGCCCGAGGGGCACCGGGGAGCTGTTTTTT
TRBJ1-5 few TRBV30 . CAWSTSKGGNQPQHF TGTGCCTGGAGTACGAGTAAGGGCGGCAATCAGCCCCAGCATTTT
TRBJ1-1 . TRBV25-1 . CASSESGRRNTEAFF TGTGCCAGCAGTGAATCAGGGCGCCGGAACACTGAAGCTTTCTTT
TRBJ1-1 . TRBV5-8 . CASSLDRGLLNTEAFF TGTGCCAGCAGCTTGGACCGAGGACTGTTGAACACTGAAGCTTTCTTT
TRBJ2-5 few TRBV6-5 TRBD2 CASSYSAGVRETQYF TGTGCCAGCAGTTACTCTGCGGGAGTAAGGGAGACCCAGTACTTC
TRBJ1-2 . TRBV7-2 TRBD1 CASSSWTGGNYGYTF TGTGCCAGCAGCTCCTGGACAGGGGGCAACTATGGCTACACCTTC
TRBJ1-4 . TRBV10-3 . CAISSRPSNEKLFF TGTGCCATCAGTTCGCGGCCCTCCAATGAAAAACTGTTTTTT
TRBJ1-4 . TRBV30 . CAWNAATRDEKLFF TGTGCCTGGAACGCGGCCACCCGGGATGAAAAACTGTTTTTT
TRBJ1-2 . TRBV5-5 . CASSLAPGASNYGYTF TGTGCCAGCAGCTTAGCCCCAGGGGCCTCTAACTATGGCTACACCTTC
TRBJ2-1 . TRBV7-2 TRBD1 CASSFQGASYNEQFF TGTGCCAGCAGCTTCCAGGGGGCCTCCTACAATGAGCAGTTCTTC
TRBJ2-7 . TRBV7-9 . CASSQQGRNTYEQYF TGTGCCAGCAGCCAGCAGGGACGAAATACCTACGAGCAGTACTTC
TRBJ1-5 . TRBV6-1 . CASRTEDSNQPQHF TGTGCCAGCAGGACAGAGGATAGCAATCAGCCCCAGCATTTT
TRBJ2-5 . TRBV2 TRBD2 CASREVAGRQETQYF TGTGCCAGCAGGGAGGTAGCGGGGAGGCAAGAGACCCAGTACTTC
TRBJ2-2 . TRBV10-3 TRBD2 CAISEAGGTGELFF TGTGCCATCAGTGAAGCGGGAGGCACCGGGGAGCTGTTTTTT